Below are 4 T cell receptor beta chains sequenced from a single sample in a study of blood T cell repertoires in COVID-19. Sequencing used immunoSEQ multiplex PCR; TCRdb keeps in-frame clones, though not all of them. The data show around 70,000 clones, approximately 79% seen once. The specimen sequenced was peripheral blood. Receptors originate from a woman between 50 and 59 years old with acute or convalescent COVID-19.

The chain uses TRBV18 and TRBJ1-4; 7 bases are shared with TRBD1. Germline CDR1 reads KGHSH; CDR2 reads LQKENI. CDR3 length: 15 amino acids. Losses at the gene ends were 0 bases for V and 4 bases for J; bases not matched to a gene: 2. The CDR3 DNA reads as TGTGCCAGCTCACCACCGGGACAGCTTAATGAAAAACTGTTTTTT. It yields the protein CASSPPGQLNEKLFF.

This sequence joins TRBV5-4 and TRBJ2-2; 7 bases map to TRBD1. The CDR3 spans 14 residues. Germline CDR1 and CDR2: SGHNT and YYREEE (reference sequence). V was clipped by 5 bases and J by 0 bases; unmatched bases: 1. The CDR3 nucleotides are TGTGCCAGCAGGCAGGGGGCGAACACCGGGGAGCTGTTTTTT. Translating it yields CASRQGANTGELFF.

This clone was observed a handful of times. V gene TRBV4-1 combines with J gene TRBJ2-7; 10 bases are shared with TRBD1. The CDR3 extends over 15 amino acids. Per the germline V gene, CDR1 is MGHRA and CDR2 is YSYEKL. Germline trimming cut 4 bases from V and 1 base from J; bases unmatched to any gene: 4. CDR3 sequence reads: CASSPGTGVSYEQYF. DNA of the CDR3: TGCGCCAGCAGCCCCGGGACAGGGGTTTCCTACGAGCAGTACTTC.

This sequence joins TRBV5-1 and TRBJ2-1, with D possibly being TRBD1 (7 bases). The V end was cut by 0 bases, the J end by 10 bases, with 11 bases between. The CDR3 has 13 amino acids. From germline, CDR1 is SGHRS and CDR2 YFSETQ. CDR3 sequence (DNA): TGCGCCAGCAGCTTGGCCCAGGGGGGAGAGCAGTTCTTC. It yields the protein CASSLAQGGEQFF.